This T cell receptor (beta chain) was profiled in a study of circulating and synovial CD4+ cells in juvenile arthritis. Deletions cut 3 bases from V and 2 bases from J, with 11 bases between. The CDR3 length is 14 residues. The V gene's germline CDR1 is SGHTA and CDR2 FQGNSA. Profiling relied on immunoSEQ multiplex PCR, and the TCRdb table lists in-frame clones only, not all of them. The sample yields around 32,000 clones, 80% to 95% seen once. The source is a human donor with juvenile idiopathic arthritis. The chain joins TRBV7-2 to TRBJ2-7; TRBD1 is a possible D gene (5 bases). Sequencing input: CD4+ T cells from blood. The CDR3: CASSLTVPTYEQYF. In DNA form, the CDR3 reads TGTGCCAGCAGCTTGACAGTCCCTACCTACGAGCAGTACTTC.